The clone carrying this T cell receptor (beta chain) showed up just once. The source of the sample is a study of graft-versus-host responses after intestinal transplantation. With V trimmed by 4 bases and J by 2 bases, 9 bases remained unmatched. CDR3 length: 17 residues. Germline V CDR1 and CDR2: SGHNT, YYREEE (reference sequence). TCRdb keeps only in-frame clones here, not all; method: immunoSEQ multiplex PCR. The sample has 21,000 or so clones; 55% to 60% are singletons. The chain employs TRBV5-4 and TRBJ2-1, with 10 bases fitting TRBD2. The origin of this receptor is a human patient who received an intestinal transplant. Sample: alloreactive CD4+ T cells from a mixed lymphocyte reaction culture, taken before intestinal transplant. The subset here: CFSE-low proliferating T cells sorted from approximately 6-day pre-transplant mixed lymphocyte reaction (GvH or HvG direction). The CDR3 region has the DNA TGTGCCAGCAGCCCACAGGGAGCGGGAGGGCCCTACAATGAGCAGTTCTTC. This codes for CASSPQGAGGPYNEQFF.